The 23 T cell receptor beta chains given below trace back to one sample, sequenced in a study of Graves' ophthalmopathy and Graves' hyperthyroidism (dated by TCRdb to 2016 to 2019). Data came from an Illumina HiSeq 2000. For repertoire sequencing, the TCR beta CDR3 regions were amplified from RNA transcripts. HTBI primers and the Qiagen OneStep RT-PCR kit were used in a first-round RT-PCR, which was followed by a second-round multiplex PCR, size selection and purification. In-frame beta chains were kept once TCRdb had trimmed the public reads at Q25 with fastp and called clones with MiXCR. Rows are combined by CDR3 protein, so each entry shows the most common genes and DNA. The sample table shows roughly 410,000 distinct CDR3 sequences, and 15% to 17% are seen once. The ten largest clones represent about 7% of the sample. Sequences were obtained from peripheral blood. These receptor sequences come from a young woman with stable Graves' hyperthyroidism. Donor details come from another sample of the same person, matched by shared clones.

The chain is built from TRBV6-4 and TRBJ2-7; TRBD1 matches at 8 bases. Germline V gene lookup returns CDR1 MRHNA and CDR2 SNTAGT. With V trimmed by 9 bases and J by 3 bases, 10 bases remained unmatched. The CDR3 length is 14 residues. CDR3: CASSRDRFFYEQYF. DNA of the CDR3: TGTGCCAGTTCCCGGGACAGGTTTTTCTACGAGCAGTACTTC.

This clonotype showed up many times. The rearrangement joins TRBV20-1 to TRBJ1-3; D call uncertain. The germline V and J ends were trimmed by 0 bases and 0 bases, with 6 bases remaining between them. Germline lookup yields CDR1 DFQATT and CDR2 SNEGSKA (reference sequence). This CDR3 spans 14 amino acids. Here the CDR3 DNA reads TGCAGTGCTAGAGAACACTTCTCTGGAAACACCATATATTTT. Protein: CSAREHFSGNTIYF.

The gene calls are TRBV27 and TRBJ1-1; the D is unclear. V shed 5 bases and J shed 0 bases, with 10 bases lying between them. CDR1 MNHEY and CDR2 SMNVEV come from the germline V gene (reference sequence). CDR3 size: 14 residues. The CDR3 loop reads CASSPDKLNTEAFF. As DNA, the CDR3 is TGTGCCAGCAGTCCCGACAAGTTGAACACTGAAGCTTTCTTT.

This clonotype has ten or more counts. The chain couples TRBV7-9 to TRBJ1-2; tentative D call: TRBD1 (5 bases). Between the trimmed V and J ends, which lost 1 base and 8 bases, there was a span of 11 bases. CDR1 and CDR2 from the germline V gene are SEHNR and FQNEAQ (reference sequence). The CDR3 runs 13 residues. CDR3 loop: CASSLGSGHGYTF. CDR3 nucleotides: TGTGCCAGCAGCTTAGGGTCAGGGCACGGCTACACCTTC.

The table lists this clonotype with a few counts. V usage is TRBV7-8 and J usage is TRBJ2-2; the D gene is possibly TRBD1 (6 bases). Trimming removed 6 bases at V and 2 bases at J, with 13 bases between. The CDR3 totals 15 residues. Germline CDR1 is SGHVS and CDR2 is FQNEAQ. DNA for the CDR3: TGTGCCAGCAGTTTAACAGGGATTAACACCGGGGAGCTGTTTTTT. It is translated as CASSLTGINTGELFF.

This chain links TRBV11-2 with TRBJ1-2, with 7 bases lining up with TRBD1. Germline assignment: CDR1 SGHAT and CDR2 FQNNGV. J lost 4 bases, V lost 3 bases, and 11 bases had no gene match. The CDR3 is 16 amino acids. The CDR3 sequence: CASSFVSGGFAYGYTF. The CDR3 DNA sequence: TGTGCCAGCAGCTTTGTTTCAGGGGGGTTCGCCTATGGCTACACCTTC.

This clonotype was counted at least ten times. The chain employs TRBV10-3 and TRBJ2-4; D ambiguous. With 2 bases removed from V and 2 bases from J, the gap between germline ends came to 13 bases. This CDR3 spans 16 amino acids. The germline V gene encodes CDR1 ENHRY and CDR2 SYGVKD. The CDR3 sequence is CAISEASSGTKNIQYF. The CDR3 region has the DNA TGTGCCATCAGTGAGGCCTCGTCTGGGACCAAAAACATTCAGTACTTC.

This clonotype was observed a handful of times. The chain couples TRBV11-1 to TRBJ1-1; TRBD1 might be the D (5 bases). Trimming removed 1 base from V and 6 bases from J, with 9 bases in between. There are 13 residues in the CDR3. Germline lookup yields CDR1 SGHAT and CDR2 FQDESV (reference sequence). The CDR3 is CASSLETGAEAFF. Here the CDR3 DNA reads TGTGCCAGCAGCTTAGAAACGGGGGCTGAAGCTTTCTTT.

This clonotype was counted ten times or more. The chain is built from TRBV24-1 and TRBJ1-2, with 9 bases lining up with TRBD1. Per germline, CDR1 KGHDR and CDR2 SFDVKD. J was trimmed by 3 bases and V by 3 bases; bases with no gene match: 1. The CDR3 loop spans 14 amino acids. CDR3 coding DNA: TGTGCCACCAGTGATCGACAGGGGGACTATGGCTACACCTTC. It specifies CATSDRQGDYGYTF.

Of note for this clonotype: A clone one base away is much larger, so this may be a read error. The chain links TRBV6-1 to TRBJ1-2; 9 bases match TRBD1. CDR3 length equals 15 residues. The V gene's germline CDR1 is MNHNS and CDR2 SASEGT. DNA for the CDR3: TGTGCCAGCAGTGGGGGACAGGGCCCTAACGATGGCTACACCTTC. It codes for CASSGGQGPNDGYTF.

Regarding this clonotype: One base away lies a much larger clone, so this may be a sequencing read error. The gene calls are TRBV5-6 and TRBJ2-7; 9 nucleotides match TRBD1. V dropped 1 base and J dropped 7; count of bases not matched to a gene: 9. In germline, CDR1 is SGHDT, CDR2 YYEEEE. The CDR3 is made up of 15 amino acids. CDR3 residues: CASSLPGTGTPEQYF. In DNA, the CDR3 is TGTGCCAGCAGCTTGCCCGGGACAGGGACGCCAGAGCAGTACTTC. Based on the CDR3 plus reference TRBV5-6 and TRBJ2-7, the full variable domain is DAGVTQSPTHLIKTRGQQVTLRCSPKSGHDTVSWYQQALGQGPQFIFQYYEEEERQRGNFPDRFSGHQFPNYSSELNVNALLLGDSALYLCASSLPGTGTPEQYFGPGTRLTVT.

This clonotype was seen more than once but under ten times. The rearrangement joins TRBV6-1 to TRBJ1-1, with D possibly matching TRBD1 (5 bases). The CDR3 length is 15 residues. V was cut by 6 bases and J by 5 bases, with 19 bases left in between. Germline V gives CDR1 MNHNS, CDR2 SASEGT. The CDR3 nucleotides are TGTGCCAGCAGAGCCCCCCAGGGATTCGGAACTGAAGCTTTCTTT. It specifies CASRAPQGFGTEAFF.

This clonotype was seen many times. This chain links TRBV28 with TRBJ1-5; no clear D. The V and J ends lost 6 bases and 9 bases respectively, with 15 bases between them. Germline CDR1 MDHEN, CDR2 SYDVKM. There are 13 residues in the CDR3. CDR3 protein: CASRSDVHGPQHF. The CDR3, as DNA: TGTGCCAGCAGATCCGATGTACACGGGCCCCAGCATTTT.

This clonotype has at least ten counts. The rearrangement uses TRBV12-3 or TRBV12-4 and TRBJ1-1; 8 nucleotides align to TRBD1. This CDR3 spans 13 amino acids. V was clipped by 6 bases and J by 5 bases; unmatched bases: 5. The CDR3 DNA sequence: TGTGCCAGCAGCATGGGACAGGAAACTGAAGCTTTCTTT. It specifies CASSMGQETEAFF.

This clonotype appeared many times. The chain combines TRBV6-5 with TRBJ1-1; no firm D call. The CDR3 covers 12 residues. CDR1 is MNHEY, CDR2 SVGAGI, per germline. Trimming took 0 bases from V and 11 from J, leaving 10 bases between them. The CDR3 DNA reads TGTGCCAGCAGTTACTCGAAAGGGCGCGCTTTCTTT. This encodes CASSYSKGRAFF.

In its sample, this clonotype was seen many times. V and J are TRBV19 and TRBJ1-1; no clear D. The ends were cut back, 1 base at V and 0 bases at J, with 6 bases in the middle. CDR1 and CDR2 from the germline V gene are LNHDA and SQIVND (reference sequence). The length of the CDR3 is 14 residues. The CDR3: CASSIGIMNTEAFF. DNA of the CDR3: TGTGCCAGTAGTATAGGGATCATGAACACTGAAGCTTTCTTT.

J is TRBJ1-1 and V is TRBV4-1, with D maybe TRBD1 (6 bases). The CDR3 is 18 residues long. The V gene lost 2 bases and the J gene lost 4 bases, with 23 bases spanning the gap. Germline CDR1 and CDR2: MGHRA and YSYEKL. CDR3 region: CASSQFRDKSLGSTEAFF. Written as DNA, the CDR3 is TGCGCCAGCAGCCAATTCCGGGACAAATCTTTGGGAAGCACTGAAGCTTTCTTT.

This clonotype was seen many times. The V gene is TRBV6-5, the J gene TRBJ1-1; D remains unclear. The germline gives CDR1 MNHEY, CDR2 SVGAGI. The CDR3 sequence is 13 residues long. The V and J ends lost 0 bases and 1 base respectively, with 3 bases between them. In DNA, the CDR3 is TGTGCCAGCAGTTACTCGGCGAACACTGAAGCTTTCTTT. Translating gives CASSYSANTEAFF.

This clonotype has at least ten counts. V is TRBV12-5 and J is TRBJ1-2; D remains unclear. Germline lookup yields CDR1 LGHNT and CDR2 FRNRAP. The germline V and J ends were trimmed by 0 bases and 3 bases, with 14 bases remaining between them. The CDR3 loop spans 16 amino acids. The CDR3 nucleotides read TGTGCTAGTGGTTTGGTACCGGGGATTGTCTACTATGGCTACACCTTC. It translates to CASGLVPGIVYYGYTF.

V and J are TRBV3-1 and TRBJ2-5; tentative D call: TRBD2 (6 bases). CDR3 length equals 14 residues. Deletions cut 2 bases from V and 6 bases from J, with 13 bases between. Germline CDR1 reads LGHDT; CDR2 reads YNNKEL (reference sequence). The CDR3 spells CASSQLTSGQTQYF. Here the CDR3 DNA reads TGTGCCAGCAGCCAACTGACTAGTGGCCAGACCCAGTACTTC.

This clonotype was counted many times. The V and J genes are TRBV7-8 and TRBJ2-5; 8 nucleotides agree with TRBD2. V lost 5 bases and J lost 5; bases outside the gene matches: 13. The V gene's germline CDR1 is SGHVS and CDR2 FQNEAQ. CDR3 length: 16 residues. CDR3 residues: CASSPAGDGRRETQYF. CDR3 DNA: TGTGCCAGCAGCCCAGCGGGGGATGGCAGGAGGGAGACCCAGTACTTC.

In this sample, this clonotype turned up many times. CDR3 DNA sequence: TGTGCCAGTATTAGGACAGTGATGTACTCTGGGGCCAACGTCCTGACTTTC. This translates into CASIRTVMYSGANVLTF. The V and J genes are TRBV6-2 or TRBV6-3 and TRBJ2-6, with a weak D call TRBD1 (6 bases). CDR1 is MNHEY and CDR2 is SVGEGT in the germline V gene. V was trimmed by 9 bases and J by 0 bases, leaving 18 bases between them. The CDR3 loop spans 17 amino acids.

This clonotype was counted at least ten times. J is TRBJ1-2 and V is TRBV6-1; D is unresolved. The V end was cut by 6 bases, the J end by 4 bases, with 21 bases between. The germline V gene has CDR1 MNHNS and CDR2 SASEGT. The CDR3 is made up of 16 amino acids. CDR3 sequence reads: CASRTLAGVSSYGYTF. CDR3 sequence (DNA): TGTGCCAGCAGAACCCTCGCTGGGGTTTCTTCCTATGGCTACACCTTC.